The present T cell receptor beta chain was sequenced within a study of blood T cell repertoires in COVID-19. Study background: Samples came from the United States, Italy and Spain, spanning acute and convalescent COVID-19. Sources were T cells, B-cell-depleted T cells, or PBMCs; the material itself was cDNA or gDNA.

Per the authors' pipeline: Reference gene primer amplification yielded estimated nucleated cell counts. Data came from immunoSEQ multiplex PCR; TCRdb stores just in-frame clones and leaves some out. The V and J calls and clone size were taken over from that table, and D and trimming were inferred from the DNA. Altogether approximately 270,000 clones are present, 80% to 90% being singletons, with the ten largest covering approximately 10%. This CDR3 comprises 13 residues. V shed 7 bases and J shed 5 bases, with 14 bases lying between them. This chain connects TRBV12-3 or TRBV12-4 to TRBJ1-2; D uncertain. The receptor's source is a woman aged 65 to 85 with acute or convalescent COVID-19. Sequences were obtained from peripheral blood. The CDR3 sequence: CASIPGGDYGYTF. CDR3 DNA sequence: TGTGCCAGCATCCCTGGCGGGGATTATGGCTACACCTTC.